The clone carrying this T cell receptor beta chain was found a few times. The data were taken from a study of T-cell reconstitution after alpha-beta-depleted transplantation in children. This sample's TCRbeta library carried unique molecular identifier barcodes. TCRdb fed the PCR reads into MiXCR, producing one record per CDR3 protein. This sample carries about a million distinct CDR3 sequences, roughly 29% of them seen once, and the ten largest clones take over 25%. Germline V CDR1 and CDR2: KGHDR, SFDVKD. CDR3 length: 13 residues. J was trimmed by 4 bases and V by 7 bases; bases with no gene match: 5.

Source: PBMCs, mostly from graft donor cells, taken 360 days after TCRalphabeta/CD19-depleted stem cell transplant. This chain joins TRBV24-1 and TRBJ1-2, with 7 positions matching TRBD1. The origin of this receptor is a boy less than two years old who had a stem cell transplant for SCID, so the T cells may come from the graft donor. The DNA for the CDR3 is TGTGCCACCAGCCCCCACAGGGGCTATGGCTACACCTTC. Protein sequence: CATSPHRGYGYTF.